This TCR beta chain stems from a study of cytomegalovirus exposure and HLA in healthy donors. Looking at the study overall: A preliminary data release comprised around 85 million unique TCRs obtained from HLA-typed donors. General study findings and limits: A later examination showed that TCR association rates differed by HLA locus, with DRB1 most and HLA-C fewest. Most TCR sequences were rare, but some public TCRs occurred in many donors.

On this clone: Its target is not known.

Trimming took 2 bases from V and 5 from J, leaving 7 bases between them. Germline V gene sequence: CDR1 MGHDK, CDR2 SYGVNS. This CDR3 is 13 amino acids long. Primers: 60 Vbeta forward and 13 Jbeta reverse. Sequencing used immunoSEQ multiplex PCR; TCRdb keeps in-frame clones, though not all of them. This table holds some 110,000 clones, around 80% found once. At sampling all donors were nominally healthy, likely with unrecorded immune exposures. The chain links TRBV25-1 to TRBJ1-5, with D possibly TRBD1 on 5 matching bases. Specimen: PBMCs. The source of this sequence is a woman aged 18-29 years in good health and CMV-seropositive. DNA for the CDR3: TGTGCCAGCAGTGAAGGGGACTATCAGCCCCAGCATTTT. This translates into CASSEGDYQPQHF. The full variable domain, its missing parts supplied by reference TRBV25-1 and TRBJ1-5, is EADIYQTPRYLVIGTGKKITLECSQTMGHDKMYWYQQDPGMELHLIHYSYGVNSTEKGDLSSESTVSRIRTEHFPLTLESARPSHTSQYLCASSEGDYQPQHFGDGTRLSIL.